Listed below are T cell receptor beta chains from one sample, sequenced in a study of tumor-infiltrating lymphocytes in oesophageal squamous cell carcinoma. TCRdb called the PCR reads again in MiXCR, with one record for every CDR3 protein. The repertoire has some 14,000 distinct CDR3 sequences, 51% of them found once; the top ten carry around 10%. The sequencing sample was made of blood. The receptors shown here come from a female donor with esophageal squamous cell carcinoma. The CDR3 runs from the conserved cysteine through the conserved F or W. Each record gives: V gene, D gene, clone size, J gene, CDR3 protein, CDR3 DNA. A D gene is named only where the DNA matches it firmly. Expanded clones are given a class, and other clones once, few, many or no size at all.

>TRBV27|NA|few|TRBJ1-6
CASSLRGWQDSYNSPLHF
TGTGCCAGCAGTTTAAGGGGTTGGCAGGACTCCTATAATTCACCCCTCCACTTT
>TRBV7-2|TRBD1|NA|TRBJ2-5
CASSLWAGGQETQYF
TGTGCCAGCAGCTTATGGGCAGGGGGACAAGAGACCCAGTACTTC
>TRBV6-6|TRBD2|once|TRBJ2-1
CASSRSRTSGRPFSYEQFF
TGTGCCAGCAGTCGGTCCCGGACTAGCGGGAGGCCCTTCTCCTACGAGCAGTTCTTC
>TRBV6-1|NA|medium-sized|TRBJ1-1
CASYKGRKNTEAFF
TGTGCCAGCTATAAGGGACGGAAGAACACTGAAGCTTTCTTT
>TRBV27|TRBD1|NA|TRBJ2-7
CASSLRRDRSYEQYF
TGTGCCAGCAGTTTAAGGCGGGACAGGTCCTACGAGCAGTACTTC
>TRBV29-1|NA|few|TRBJ2-5
CSVQVGGAETQYF
TGCAGCGTTCAGGTGGGGGGGGCGGAGACCCAGTACTTC
>TRBV7-2|NA|NA|TRBJ1-2
CATTLTGANYGYTF
TGTGCCACCACTCTTACAGGAGCTAACTATGGCTACACCTTC
>TRBV2|NA|NA|TRBJ2-3
CASSPGLVVGELYF
TGTGCCAGCAGTCCAGGACTGGTCGTCGGGGAGCTGTATTTT
>TRBV7-6|NA|few|TRBJ2-1
CASSNGVLQSSYNEQFF
TGTGCTAGCAGTAACGGGGTCCTGCAGAGCTCCTACAATGAGCAGTTCTTC
>TRBV7-9|NA|NA|TRBJ2-5
CASSLGSSPETQYF
TGTGCTAGCAGCTTAGGCTCTAGCCCAGAGACCCAGTACTTC
>TRBV24-1|TRBD2|medium-sized|TRBJ2-5
CATSEAGTSGQETQYF
TGTGCCACCAGTGAGGCGGGGACTAGCGGCCAAGAGACCCAGTACTTC
>TRBV19|NA|many|TRBJ1-2
CASSINSVLSKGYTF
TGTGCCAGTAGTATCAATTCCGTCCTCTCAAAGGGCTACACCTTC
>TRBV28|TRBD1|medium-sized|TRBJ1-2
CASSSPGQGEPYNYGYTF
TGTGCCAGCAGTTCTCCGGGACAGGGGGAACCCTATAACTATGGCTACACCTTC
>TRBV6-6|NA|few|TRBJ2-1
CASSYSRRGDEQFF
TGTGCCAGCAGTTACTCGAGGAGGGGGGATGAGCAGTTCTTC
>TRBV7-3|TRBD1|NA|TRBJ2-5
CASSGQGGETQYF
TGTGCCAGCAGTGGACAGGGCGGGGAGACCCAGTACTTC
>TRBV6-1|NA|NA|TRBJ2-7
CASSEEPATEQYF
TGTGCCAGCAGTGAAGAACCCGCGACTGAGCAGTACTTC
>TRBV11-1|NA|NA|TRBJ1-2
CASSLDGNYGYTF
TGTGCCAGCAGCTTAGACGGAAACTATGGCTACACCTTC
>TRBV7-2|TRBD1|few|TRBJ2-1
CASSSRGGYSIQEQFF
TGTGCCAGCAGCTCACGAGGGGGCTATTCCATACAGGAGCAGTTCTTC
>TRBV7-6|NA|NA|TRBJ2-1
CASTSSGVGASYNEQFF
TGTGCCAGCACCTCCTCCGGAGTGGGCGCCTCCTACAATGAGCAGTTCTTC
>TRBV7-2|TRBD1|NA|TRBJ1-2
CASSSRNRGGYGYTF
TGTGCCAGCAGCTCCAGGAACAGGGGTGGCTATGGCTACACCTTC
>TRBV7-9|TRBD2|large|TRBJ2-1
CASIHGRDLSYNEQFF
TGTGCCAGCATTCACGGGAGGGATCTCTCTTACAATGAGCAGTTCTTC
>TRBV28|NA|medium-sized|TRBJ1-2
CASRLGGYGYTF
TGTGCCAGCAGATTAGGGGGCTATGGCTACACCTTC
>TRBV7-8|NA|NA|TRBJ2-4
CASSLRDGNIQYF
TGTGCCAGCAGCTTACGGGACGGGAACATTCAGTACTTC
>TRBV7-3|NA|NA|TRBJ2-3
CASSLHPLGTQGAITQYF
TGTGCCAGCAGCTTACATCCGTTAGGGACCCAAGGGGCGATTACGCAGTATTTT
>TRBV5-1|NA|once|TRBJ2-6
CASSSDGYSGANVLTF
TGCGCCAGCAGCTCCGACGGATACTCTGGGGCCAACGTCCTGACTTTC
>TRBV7-2|NA|NA|TRBJ2-1
CAGSLGGGRLNEQFF
TGTGCCGGCAGCTTAGGGGGGGGGAGGCTCAATGAGCAGTTCTTC
>TRBV5-1|TRBD1|many|TRBJ1-1
CASSLQGGRTEAFF
TGCGCCAGCAGCTTACAGGGGGGGAGGACTGAAGCTTTCTTT
>TRBV7-3|NA|NA|TRBJ2-5
CASSLSHSTETQYF
TGTGCCAGCAGCTTATCCCACTCGACTGAGACCCAGTACTTC
>TRBV6-6|NA|many|TRBJ1-1
CASSYSGANTEAFF
TGTGCCAGCAGTTACTCGGGGGCGAACACTGAAGCTTTCTTT
>TRBV19|TRBD2|many|TRBJ2-3
CASTRTSGGYTDTQYF
TGTGCCAGTACCCGGACTAGCGGGGGGTACACAGATACGCAGTATTTT
>TRBV18|NA|many|TRBJ2-3
CASSPMGTLRVDTQYF
TGTGCCAGCTCACCAATGGGCACTCTAAGGGTAGATACGCAGTATTTT
>TRBV7-9|NA|many|TRBJ2-7
CASSPNRGGTEQYF
TGTGCCAGCAGCCCGAATCGAGGGGGGACGGAGCAGTACTTC
>TRBV28|NA|few|TRBJ2-7
CASSPTGRLTHNEQYF
TGTGCCAGCAGTCCGACAGGACGGCTTACTCACAATGAGCAGTACTTC
>TRBV12-3/TRBV12-4|TRBD1|NA|TRBJ2-6
CASSRTGDSGANVLTF
TGTGCCAGCAGTCGGACAGGAGACTCTGGGGCCAACGTCCTGACTTTC
>TRBV7-6|NA|NA|TRBJ2-5
CASSFYRDKETQYF
TGTGCCAGCAGCTTCTACCGGGATAAAGAGACCCAGTACTTC
>TRBV7-3|NA|large|TRBJ2-3
CASSWTVTRTDTQYF
TGTGCCAGCAGCTGGACAGTGACTCGCACAGATACGCAGTATTTT
>TRBV7-2|TRBD2|NA|TRBJ2-7
CASSFTSGRNNEQYF
TGTGCCAGCAGCTTTACTAGCGGGAGGAACAATGAGCAGTACTTC
>TRBV4-1|NA|NA|TRBJ2-4
CASSQGGATWDIQYF
TGCGCCAGCAGCCAAGGGGGGGCTACATGGGACATTCAGTACTTC
>TRBV12-3/TRBV12-4|NA|NA|TRBJ2-7
CASSPRVRSYEQYF
TGTGCCAGCAGTCCCAGGGTAAGGTCCTACGAGCAGTACTTC
>TRBV7-3|NA|NA|TRBJ2-1
CASSLDSPHSSYNEQFF
TGTGCCAGCAGCTTAGATTCTCCGCATAGCTCCTACAATGAGCAGTTCTTC